What follows describes a single TCR beta chain. What it binds is not known. The sample is drawn from a study of radiotherapy plus CTLA-4 blockade in lung cancer. About the research overall: With 25% to 40% of patients having disease control, objective responses were seen in approximately 17%.

Repertoires were generated with immunoSEQ multiplex PCR, while TCRdb's copy carries only in-frame clones and drops some. The sample shows around 99,000 clones, about 91% of them seen only once. V shed 4 bases, J shed 6 bases, and the junction held 6 bases outside the gene matches. Germline V gene lookup returns CDR1 SGHRS and CDR2 YFSETQ. The CDR3 has 15 amino acids. It was focal radiation plus CTLA-4 blockade with ipilimumab that patients with chemo-refractory metastatic non-small-cell lung cancer received. General study findings and limits: TCR clones originating in tumors grew in number in blood after radiotherapy plus ipilimumab. Reportedly, early blood T cell clone dynamics best predicted response, with interferon-beta.

The chain recombines TRBV5-1 with TRBJ2-3; 12 bases are a match to TRBD2. The source was peripheral blood, collected from a patient treated with radiotherapy plus ipilimumab. This TCR came from a human donor with non-small cell lung cancer that progressed on radiotherapy plus ipilimumab. The CDR3 reads CASSPTSGSKDTQYF. CDR3 in DNA: TGCGCCAGCAGCCCGACTAGCGGGAGTAAGGATACGCAGTATTTT.